These T cell receptor beta chains were read from a single sample in a study of shared clonotypes between healthy human individuals. Here immunoSEQ multiplex PCR was the method, and the copy in TCRdb shows in-frame clones only, minus some. The sample includes about 960,000 clones, approximately 76% of them seen just once. Sequenced sample: memory CD4+ T cells sorted from blood. These TCRs come from a man between 18 and 29 years old in good health. Both conserved end residues are part of each CDR3. The D gene is left open where the match is weak. For some rows the clone size is stated as once, few or many, or as a class when expanded; others skip it.

d_call j_call clone_size v_call cdr3_nt cdr3_aa
TRBD1 TRBJ2-5 - TRBV6-1 TGTGCCAGCAGTGACCGGACAGGCTCGTACCAAGAGACCCAGTACTTC CASSDRTGSYQETQYF
- TRBJ2-1 many TRBV7-9 TGTGCCAGCAGCTCCAGAATCGACCCCTCGTCTGAGCAGTTCTTC CASSSRIDPSSEQFF
- TRBJ2-5 few TRBV5-6 TGTGCCAGCAGCTTGGGGGTCGCGGGCCAACAAGAGACCCAGTACTTC CASSLGVAGQQETQYF
- TRBJ1-1 - TRBV2 TGTGCCAGCAGTGCCGAGACGGTGAACACTGAAGCTTTCTTT CASSAETVNTEAFF
- TRBJ1-1 - TRBV27 TGTGCCAGCAGTTTATCGCGCGACGCCCTTGATGCTTTCTTT CASSLSRDALDAFF
- TRBJ2-7 - TRBV7-2 TGTGCCAGCAGCTCCGGTCGGGGGGCTCGTACTGTATACGAGCAGTACTTC CASSSGRGARTVYEQYF
- TRBJ2-7 - TRBV7-3 TGTGCCAGCAGCCAACAGGGAAGTGAGCAGTACTTC CASSQQGSEQYF
TRBD2 TRBJ2-1 - TRBV18 TGTGCCAGCTCACCTGCAATAGCGGGAAGCTCCTACAATGAGCAGTTCTTC CASSPAIAGSSYNEQFF
- TRBJ2-3 - TRBV11-2 TGTGCCAGCAGCTTAGTCCGGCAGGGGCCACAGTATTTT CASSLVRQGPQYF
- TRBJ2-2 - TRBV4-3 TGCGCCAGCAGCCAAGATCTGCGGGCAACCGGGGAGCTGTTTTTT CASSQDLRATGELFF
- TRBJ2-5 - TRBV7-2 TGTGCCAGCAGCTCTTTGCCGGGGTACCAAGAGACCCAGTACTTC CASSSLPGYQETQYF
- TRBJ1-6 - TRBV28 TGTGCCAGCACAAGAACCCAAGGGGTAGGCTTTAATAATTCACCCCTCCACTTT CASTRTQGVGFNNSPLHF
TRBD2 TRBJ2-7 - TRBV2 TGTGCCAGCAGTTTGGGGGGGACTAGCTACGAGCAGTACTTC CASSLGGTSYEQYF
TRBD2 TRBJ2-1 few TRBV28 TGTGCCACCTTCACTTCTAGCGGAGTGCGTCGCAATGAGCAGTTCTTC CATFTSSGVRRNEQFF
- TRBJ1-2 - TRBV18 TGTGCCAGCTCACCGGAGTCCCCCGCTAACTATGGCTACACCTTC CASSPESPANYGYTF
- TRBJ2-6 - TRBV13 TGTGCCAGCAGCCTAACAATCAACTCTGGGGCCAACGTCCTGACTTTC CASSLTINSGANVLTF
TRBD1 TRBJ1-1 - TRBV7-8 TGTGCCAGCAGCTTAGGACAGGGATCGCCTTTCTTT CASSLGQGSPFF
- TRBJ2-7 few TRBV5-1 TGCGCCAGCAGCTCGCAGACAGGGAGGGGGTACGAGCAGTACTTC CASSSQTGRGYEQYF
- TRBJ2-7 - TRBV7-6 TGTGCCAGCAGCTTAAAGGAGGGGGTCGTAGAGCAGTACTTC CASSLKEGVVEQYF
TRBD2 TRBJ2-5 - TRBV6-1 TGTGCCAGCAGTGAAGGTCGGACTAGCGGATACCAAGAGACCCAGTACTTC CASSEGRTSGYQETQYF
- TRBJ1-2 few TRBV27 TGTGCCAGCAGTTTATCACGGGGGCAGAACCACTTTGATGGCTACACCTTC CASSLSRGQNHFDGYTF
- TRBJ2-2 - TRBV5-1 TGCGCCAGCAGCGCAGCTAGCACGAACACCGGGGAGCTGTTTTTT CASSAASTNTGELFF
- TRBJ2-4 once TRBV27 TGTGCCAGCAGTTTATCTGGGCACTACCTTTGCGGTTTAATAGCCAAAAACATTCAGTACTTC CASSLSGHYLCGLIAKNIQYF
- TRBJ1-2 - TRBV19 TGTGCCAGTAGTATCCAGTTGTGGGTTTATGGCTACACCTTC CASSIQLWVYGYTF
TRBD1 TRBJ2-2 many TRBV2 TGTGCCAGCAGTGTTCTCTCGCAGGGGGCCGGGGAGCTGTTTTTT CASSVLSQGAGELFF
TRBD1 TRBJ1-2 - TRBV4-1 TGCGCCAGCAGCCTCACGGACAGGGCAAACTATGGCTACACCTTC CASSLTDRANYGYTF
TRBD2 TRBJ2-3 - TRBV10-3 TGTGCCATCCGGGGACTAGCGGGAGTAGGCACAGATACGCAGTATTTT CAIRGLAGVGTDTQYF
- TRBJ2-1 - TRBV13 TGTGCCAGCAGCGGAAGGCAGTGGGGGGCCTACAATGAGCAGTTCTTC CASSGRQWGAYNEQFF
- TRBJ1-4 - TRBV7-6 TGTGCCAGCAGCTCTATGTCTAATGAAAAACTGTTTTTT CASSSMSNEKLFF
- TRBJ2-3 - TRBV6-5 TGTGCCAGCAGTCTTGGGACCTCTAGCACAGATACGCAGTATTTT CASSLGTSSTDTQYF
- TRBJ1-5 many TRBV12-1 TGTGCCAGCAGCTTTACAGGGGGCCAGCCCCAGCATTTT CASSFTGGQPQHF
TRBD1 TRBJ1-1 - TRBV19 TGTGCCAGTTCGGACAGGGGAACGTTGAACACTGAAGCTTTCTTT CASSDRGTLNTEAFF
TRBD2 TRBJ2-3 - TRBV27 TGTGCCAGCAGTTCACTAGCGGGGCCTGTGGATACGCAGTATTTT CASSSLAGPVDTQYF
- TRBJ2-3 few TRBV29-1 TGCAGCGTCGTCAGCCTTAGGCGGGGCTTTAGCACAGATACGCAGTATTTT CSVVSLRRGFSTDTQYF
- TRBJ2-3 - TRBV7-9 TGTGCCAGCAGCTTAAGGCTTGAGGATACGCAGTATTTT CASSLRLEDTQYF
- TRBJ2-3 once TRBV18 TGTGCCAGCTCACCGCTCGTGGGGGGAGTAGATACGCAGTATTTT CASSPLVGGVDTQYF
TRBD1 TRBJ2-7 - TRBV14 TGTGCCAGCAGCCTATTCAGGACAGGGGGCTGGCACTTC CASSLFRTGGWHF
- TRBJ1-4 - TRBV6-1 TGTGCCAGCAGTGGGCGGGGGGGGCGGATTGAAAAACTGTTTTTT CASSGRGGRIEKLFF
- TRBJ2-2 few TRBV28 TGTGCCAGCAGTTTTGGATACAGCCACACCGGGGAGCTGTTTTTT CASSFGYSHTGELFF
TRBD1 TRBJ1-3 - TRBV6-5 TGTGCCAGCAGTTACTCGACAGGGGGCTTTGGAAACACCATATATTTT CASSYSTGGFGNTIYF
- TRBJ2-2 - TRBV5-6 TGTGCCAGCAGCTTGGGTCTTAGCAACACCGGGGAGCTGTTTTTT CASSLGLSNTGELFF
TRBD1 TRBJ2-5 once TRBV11-2 TGTGCCAGCAGCCTTGGACAGGGGGCGAGAGAGACCCAGTACTTC CASSLGQGARETQYF
- TRBJ1-4 - TRBV18 TGTGCCAGCTCACCATCGGGGGCAAATTTTGAAAAACTGTTTTTT CASSPSGANFEKLFF
- TRBJ2-7 - TRBV30 TGTGCCTTGACTCCCGGGGGCTTCGAGCAGTACTTC CALTPGGFEQYF
- TRBJ1-6 once TRBV5-4 TGTGCCAGCAGCTTGCTCAGCTCCTATAATTCACCCCTCCACTTT CASSLLSSYNSPLHF
- TRBJ1-1 - TRBV14 TGTGCCAGCAGCCAAGGGCCAGCGGTGAACACTGAAGCTTTCTTT CASSQGPAVNTEAFF
TRBD1 TRBJ1-2 - TRBV28 TGTGCCAGCAGCCTCCGCAGTGGACAGGCCTCGTATGGCTACACCTTC CASSLRSGQASYGYTF
- TRBJ2-7 once TRBV19 TGTGCCAGTAGTATTGAGGGCCGATCCTACGAGCAGTACTTC CASSIEGRSYEQYF
TRBD1 TRBJ1-1 - TRBV7-2 TGTGCCAGCAGCCCCGGGACAGGGGATACTGAAGCTTTCTTT CASSPGTGDTEAFF
TRBD1 TRBJ1-4 - TRBV9 TGTGCCAGCAGCGCGAGGACAGGGGCTGAAAAACTGTTTTTT CASSARTGAEKLFF
- TRBJ1-2 few TRBV25-1 TGTGCCAGCAGTGTTCTCGACTTGGTGACCTTC CASSVLDLVTF
TRBD2 TRBJ2-3 - TRBV27 TGTGCCAGCAGTTTATCGGCGGGGGGGATCACAGATACGCAGTATTTT CASSLSAGGITDTQYF
- TRBJ2-7 - TRBV4-1 TGCGCCAGCAGCCAAGAGCCGGGTAGTTTAACCCACTACGAGCAGTACTTC CASSQEPGSLTHYEQYF
- TRBJ2-5 once TRBV5-4 TGTGCCAGCAGCTTGCAGGGGCAAGAGACCCAGTACTTC CASSLQGQETQYF
- TRBJ2-5 - TRBV30 TGTGCCTGGAGTCCCGGGACCGAGACCCAGTACTTC CAWSPGTETQYF
- TRBJ2-7 - TRBV19 TGTGCCAAGTCAGGGTTGCCCGAGCAGTACTTC CAKSGLPEQYF
- TRBJ2-3 - TRBV2 TGTGCCAGCAGTCTGACAGCTAGCACAGATACGCAGTATTTT CASSLTASTDTQYF
- TRBJ1-3 few TRBV6-1 TGTGCCAGCAGTGAAAGGTCTTGGGGCACCATATATTTT CASSERSWGTIYF